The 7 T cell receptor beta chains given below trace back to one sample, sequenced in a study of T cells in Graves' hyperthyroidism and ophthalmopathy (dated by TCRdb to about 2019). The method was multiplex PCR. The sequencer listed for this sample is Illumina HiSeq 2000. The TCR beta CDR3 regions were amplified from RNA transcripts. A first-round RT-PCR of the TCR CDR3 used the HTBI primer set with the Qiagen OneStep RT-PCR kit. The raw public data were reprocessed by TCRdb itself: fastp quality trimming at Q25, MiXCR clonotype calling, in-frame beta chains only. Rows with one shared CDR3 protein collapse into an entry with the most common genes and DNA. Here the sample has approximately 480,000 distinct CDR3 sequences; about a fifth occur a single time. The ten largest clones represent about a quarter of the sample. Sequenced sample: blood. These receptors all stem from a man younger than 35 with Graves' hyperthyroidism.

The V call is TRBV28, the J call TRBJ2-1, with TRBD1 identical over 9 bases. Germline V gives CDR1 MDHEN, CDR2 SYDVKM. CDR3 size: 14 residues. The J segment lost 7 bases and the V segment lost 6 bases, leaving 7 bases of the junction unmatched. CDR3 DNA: TGTGCCAGCAGCCCCGGGACAGGGCGGAATGAGCAGTTCTTC. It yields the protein CASSPGTGRNEQFF.

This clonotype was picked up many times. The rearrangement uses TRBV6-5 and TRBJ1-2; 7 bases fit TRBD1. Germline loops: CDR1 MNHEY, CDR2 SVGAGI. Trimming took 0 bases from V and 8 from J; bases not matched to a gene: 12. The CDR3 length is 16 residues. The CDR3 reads CASSYSIQGEVGGYTF. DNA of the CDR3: TGTGCCAGCAGTTACTCGATCCAGGGGGAGGTAGGAGGCTACACCTTC.

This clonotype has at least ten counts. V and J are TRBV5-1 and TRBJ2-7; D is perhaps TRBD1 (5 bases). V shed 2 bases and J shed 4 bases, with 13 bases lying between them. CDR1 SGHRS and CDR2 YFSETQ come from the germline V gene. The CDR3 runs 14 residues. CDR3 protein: CASSLQDPSYEQYF. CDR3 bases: TGCGCCAGCAGCTTACAGGACCCCTCGTACGAGCAGTACTTC.

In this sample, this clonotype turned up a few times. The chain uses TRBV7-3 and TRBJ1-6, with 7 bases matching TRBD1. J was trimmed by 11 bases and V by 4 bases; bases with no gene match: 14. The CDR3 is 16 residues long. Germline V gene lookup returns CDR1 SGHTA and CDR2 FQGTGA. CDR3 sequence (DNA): TGTGCCAGCAGCTGGCACCCGGACAGGACCATAACACCCCTCCACTTT. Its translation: CASSWHPDRTITPLHF.

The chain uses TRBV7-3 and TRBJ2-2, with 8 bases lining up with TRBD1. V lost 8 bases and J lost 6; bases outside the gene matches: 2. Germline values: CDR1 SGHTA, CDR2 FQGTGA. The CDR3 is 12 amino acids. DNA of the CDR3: TGTGCCAGCCAGGGGGCGGCCGGGGAGCTGTTTTTT. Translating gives CASQGAAGELFF.

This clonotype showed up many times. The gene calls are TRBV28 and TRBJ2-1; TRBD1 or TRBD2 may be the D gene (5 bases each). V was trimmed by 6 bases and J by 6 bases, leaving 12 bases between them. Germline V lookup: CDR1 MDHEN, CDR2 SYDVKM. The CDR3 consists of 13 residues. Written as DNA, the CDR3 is TGTGCCAGCAGGCTTGGGACGTCCAATGAGCAGTTCTTC. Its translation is CASRLGTSNEQFF.

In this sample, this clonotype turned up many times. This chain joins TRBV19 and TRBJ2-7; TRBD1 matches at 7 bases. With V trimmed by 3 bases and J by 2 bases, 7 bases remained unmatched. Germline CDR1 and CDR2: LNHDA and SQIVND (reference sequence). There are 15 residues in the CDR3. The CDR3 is CASSMRQGVPYEQYF. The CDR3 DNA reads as TGTGCCAGTAGTATGCGGCAGGGGGTCCCCTACGAGCAGTACTTC.